These 9 T cell receptor beta chains were sequenced from one sample in a study of blood T cell repertoires in COVID-19. Clones were read by immunoSEQ multiplex PCR, and TCRdb kept only the in-frame ones, dropping some. The data contain 250,000 to 300,000 clones, approximately 86% of them singletons. The sequencing sample was made of peripheral blood. The receptors were gathered from a woman between 65 and 79 years old with COVID-19, enrolled during active disease.

V and J are TRBV9 and TRBJ1-1; D is undetermined. With 6 bases removed from V and 2 bases from J, the gap between germline ends came to 5 bases. Germline V gene sequence: CDR1 SGDLS, CDR2 YYNGEE. This CDR3 region has 11 residues. CDR3 region: CASTLNTEAFF. The CDR3 DNA sequence: TGTGCCAGCACTCTTAACACTGAAGCTTTCTTT.

V gene TRBV3-1 (or the pseudogene TRBV3-2) combines with J gene TRBJ1-2; weak D call: TRBD1 (6 bases). The germline V gene has CDR1 LGHDT and CDR2 YNNKEL (reference sequence). Trimming took 5 bases from V and 0 from J, leaving 13 bases between them. The CDR3 totals 15 residues. CDR3 sequence: CASSGQNPANYGYTF. In DNA form, the CDR3 reads TGTGCCAGCAGCGGACAGAACCCAGCTAACTATGGCTACACCTTC.

DNA of the CDR3: TGCGCCAGCAGCTTGCCGGGGGCTGGAAACACCATATATTTT. It codes for CASSLPGAGNTIYF. The chain couples TRBV5-1 to TRBJ1-3; D might be TRBD1 (5 bases). The CDR3 consists of 14 residues. CDR1 and CDR2 (germline): SGHRS, YFSETQ. Trimming took 1 base from V and 2 from J, leaving 7 bases between them. Drawing the rest from reference TRBV5-1 and TRBJ1-3, the complete variable domain is KAGVTQTPRYLIKTRGQQVTLSCSPISGHRSVSWYQQTPGQGLQFLFEYFSETQRNKGNFPGRFSGRQFSNSRSEMNVSTLELGDSALYLCASSLPGAGNTIYFGEGSWLTVV.

The rearrangement uses TRBV21-1 and TRBJ2-7; the D call of TRBD1 is as the table states it, not checked on the DNA. TRBV21-1 is labeled a pseudogene. The CDR3 consists of 16 residues. The CDR3 DNA reads as TGTGCCAGCAGCAAAGTTTGTCCAGGGAAGACCTACGAGCAGTACTTC. It encodes CASSKVCPGKTYEQYF.

The chain links TRBV28 to TRBJ1-2; 8 nucleotides line up with TRBD1. V shed 3 bases and J 7 bases; nucleotides not matched to a gene: 4. The CDR3 is 13 residues long. Germline V CDR1 and CDR2: MDHEN, SYDVKM. CDR3 loop: CASSLGQGAGYTF. The CDR3 nucleotides read TGTGCCAGCAGTTTGGGGCAGGGGGCTGGCTACACCTTC.

The genes are TRBV10-3 and TRBJ1-5; D not resolved. Germline values: CDR1 ENHRY, CDR2 SYGVKD. Trimming removed 11 bases from V and 1 base from J, with 15 bases in between. The CDR3 runs 14 residues. CDR3 sequence: CASSREGSNQPQHF. The CDR3 DNA is TGTGCCTCAAGCCGGGAAGGAAGCAATCAGCCCCAGCATTTT.

The chain joins TRBV18 to TRBJ2-7; D may be TRBD1 (6 bases). This CDR3 has 13 amino acids. Germline V gene sequence: CDR1 KGHSH, CDR2 LQKENI. Trimming pared 3 bases from V and 7 bases from J, leaving 13 bases between. The CDR3 loop reads CASSPRDTGEQYF. DNA for the CDR3: TGTGCCAGCTCACCTAGGGACACGGGGGAGCAGTACTTC.

The rearrangement joins TRBV7-2 to TRBJ2-3, with 8 positions matching TRBD2. The ends lost 4 bases at V and 1 base at J; junction bases unmatched: 1. The CDR3 extends over 14 amino acids. Germline values: CDR1 SGHTA, CDR2 FQGNSA. The CDR3 bases are TGTGCCAGCAGCTACGGGGGGGGCACAGATACGCAGTATTTT. Protein: CASSYGGGTDTQYF.

The genes are TRBV18 and TRBJ2-1; TRBD1 aligns across 7 bases. V was clipped by 2 bases and J by 6 bases; unmatched bases: 1. Germline V gives CDR1 KGHSH, CDR2 LQKENI. The CDR3 consists of 13 residues. The CDR3 reads CASSPNRGNEQFF. The CDR3 nucleotides are TGTGCCAGCTCACCAAACAGGGGCAATGAGCAGTTCTTC.